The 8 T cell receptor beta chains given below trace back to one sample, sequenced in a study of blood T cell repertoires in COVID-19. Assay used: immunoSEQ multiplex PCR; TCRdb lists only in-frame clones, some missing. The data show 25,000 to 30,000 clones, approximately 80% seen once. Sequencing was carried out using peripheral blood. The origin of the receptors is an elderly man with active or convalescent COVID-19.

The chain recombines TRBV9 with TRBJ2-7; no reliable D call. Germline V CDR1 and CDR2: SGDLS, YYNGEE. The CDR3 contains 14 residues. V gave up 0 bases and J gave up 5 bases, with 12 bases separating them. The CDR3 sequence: CASSVGPASDEQYF. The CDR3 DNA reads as TGTGCCAGCAGCGTAGGTCCCGCGAGCGACGAGCAGTACTTC.

This CDR3 reads CASRASQGFYNEQFF. The CDR3 DNA is TGTGCCAGCAGGGCCTCTCAGGGCTTCTACAATGAGCAGTTCTTC. V and J are TRBV2 and TRBJ2-1; TRBD1 might be the D (5 bases). The CDR3 spans 15 residues. Trimming pared 6 bases from V and 3 bases from J, leaving 15 bases between. Looked up from germline, CDR1 is SNHLY and CDR2 is FYNNEI.

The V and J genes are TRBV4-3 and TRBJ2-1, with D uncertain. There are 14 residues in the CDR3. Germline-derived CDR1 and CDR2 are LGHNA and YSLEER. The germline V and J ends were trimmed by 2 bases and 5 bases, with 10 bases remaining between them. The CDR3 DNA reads TGCGCCAGCAGCCAAAGCTCCCTTGACAATGAGCAGTTCTTC. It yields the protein CASSQSSLDNEQFF.

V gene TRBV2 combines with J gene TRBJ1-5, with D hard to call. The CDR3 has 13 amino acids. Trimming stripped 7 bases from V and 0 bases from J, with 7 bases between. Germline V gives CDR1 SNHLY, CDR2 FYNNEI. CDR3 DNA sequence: TGTGCCAGCACCCTCTATAGCAATCAGCCCCAGCATTTT. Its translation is CASTLYSNQPQHF.

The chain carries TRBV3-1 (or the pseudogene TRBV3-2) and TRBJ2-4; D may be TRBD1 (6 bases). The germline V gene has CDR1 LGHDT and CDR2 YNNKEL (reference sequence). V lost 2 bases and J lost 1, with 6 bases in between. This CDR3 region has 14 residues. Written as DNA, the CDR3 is TGTGCCAGCAGCCAAAGGGGGGCCAAAAACATTCAGTACTTC. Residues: CASSQRGAKNIQYF.

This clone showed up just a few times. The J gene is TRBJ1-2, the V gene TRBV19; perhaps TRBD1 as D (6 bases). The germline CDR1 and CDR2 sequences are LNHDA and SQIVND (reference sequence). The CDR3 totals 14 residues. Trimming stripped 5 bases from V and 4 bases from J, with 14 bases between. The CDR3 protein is CASSPKGVVYGYTF. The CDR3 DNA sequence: TGTGCCAGTAGTCCCAAGGGGGTAGTCTATGGCTACACCTTC.

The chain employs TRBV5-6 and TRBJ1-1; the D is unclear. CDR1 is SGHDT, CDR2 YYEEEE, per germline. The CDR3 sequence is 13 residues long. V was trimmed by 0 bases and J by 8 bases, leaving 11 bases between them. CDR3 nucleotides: TGTGCCAGCAGCTTGGCCTCAGCGCAAGAAGCTTTCTTT. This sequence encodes CASSLASAQEAFF.

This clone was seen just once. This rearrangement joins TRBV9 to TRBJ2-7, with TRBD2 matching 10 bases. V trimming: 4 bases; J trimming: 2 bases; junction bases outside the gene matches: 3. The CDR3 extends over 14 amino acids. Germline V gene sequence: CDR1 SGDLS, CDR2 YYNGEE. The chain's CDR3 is CASSSGLAAYEQYF. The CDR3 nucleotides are TGTGCCAGCAGCTCAGGACTAGCGGCCTACGAGCAGTACTTC.